The source of this T cell receptor beta chain is a study of spatial heterogeneity in lung cancer. Study in general: Raw-read counts averaged over ten per unique TCR and UMI combination. Study results and limitations: TCRs found ubiquitously expanded in tumor appeared in blood more at resection than at follow-up.

The CDR3 covers 15 residues. The V and J ends lost 3 bases and 0 bases respectively, with 12 bases between them. Germline V gene sequence: CDR1 GTSNPN, CDR2 SVGIG (reference sequence). A word on this clonotype: Its cognate antigen is unknown.

Noted time point: sample taken at primary tumor resection. No cells were sorted before sequencing. The whole RNA sequenced was extracted from tumor, nontumor lung or frozen PBMC. Each CDR3 protein gets one entry after TCRdb re-called the 5' RACE reads with MiXCR. This repertoire shows about 23,000 distinct CDR3 sequences, 4.7% found once; its top ten account for around 5.5%. The origin of this receptor is a male donor with early-stage non-small cell lung cancer. Sample: PBMCs, taken at surgery. The gene calls are TRBV30 and TRBJ1-3; D gene uncertain. The CDR3 nucleotides read TGTGCCTGGAGGCCAGATCCCCTCTCTGGAAACACCATATATTTT. Translation: CAWRPDPLSGNTIYF.